This T cell receptor beta chain was captured by sequencing in a study of blood T cell repertoires in COVID-19. About the study: T cells, B-cell-depleted T cells, or PBMCs supplied cDNA or gDNA.

Only in-frame clones appear in the TCRdb table, and some are missing; sequencing was by immunoSEQ multiplex PCR. Of around 70,000 clones listed, more than 90% are singletons. Germline CDR1 is SGDLS and CDR2 is YYNGEE. The trim removed 0 bases at V and 4 bases at J, leaving 12 bases unmatched. This CDR3 spans 18 amino acids. The rearrangement uses TRBV9 and TRBJ2-3; the match to TRBD2 covers 9 bases. The origin of this receptor is a man aged 50-59 years with acute or convalescent COVID-19. The sequenced sample was peripheral blood. The CDR3: CASSVVGTSLILPDTQYF. The CDR3 DNA reads TGTGCCAGCAGCGTAGTGGGGACTAGCCTCATTCTCCCAGATACGCAGTATTTT.